The 27 T cell receptor beta chains in this list originate from one sample, sequenced in a study of blood T cell repertoires in COVID-19. Assay used: immunoSEQ multiplex PCR; TCRdb lists only in-frame clones, some missing. The sample lists approximately 170,000 clones; about four fifths were seen once. The material sequenced was PBMCs or T cells enriched from blood (not recorded which). The receptor source for this set is a man aged 50-59 years who had recovered from COVID-19.

This clone was seen once. The rearrangement joins TRBV19 to TRBJ2-3; 11 positions agree with TRBD2. This CDR3 region has 17 residues. The germline CDR1 and CDR2 sequences are LNHDA and SQIVND (reference sequence). J lost 4 bases, V lost 0 bases, and 6 bases had no gene match. CDR3 nucleotide sequence: TGTGCCAGTAGTATAGATGGGGCTAGCGGGGGGCCAGATACGCAGTATTTT. Its protein product is CASSIDGASGGPDTQYF.

This chain uses TRBV6-5 with TRBJ1-4; 7 bases map to TRBD1. CDR3 length: 15 residues. Germline V gene sequence: CDR1 MNHEY, CDR2 SVGAGI. Trimming took 5 bases from V and 5 from J; bases not matched to a gene: 8. In DNA form, the CDR3 reads TGTGCCAGCAGTAAAACAGGGGCCTTCAATGAAAAACTGTTTTTT. Encoded protein: CASSKTGAFNEKLFF.

The rearrangement uses TRBV7-2 and TRBJ2-7, with 7 bases matching TRBD2. The trim removed 0 bases at V and 0 bases at J, leaving 5 bases unmatched. CDR1 is SGHTA and CDR2 is FQGNSA in the germline V gene. This CDR3 contains 16 residues. The CDR3 is CASSLAAGEFSYEQYF. In DNA, the CDR3 is TGTGCCAGCAGCTTAGCGGCGGGGGAATTCTCCTACGAGCAGTACTTC.

This chain links TRBV5-5 with TRBJ2-5; 7 nucleotides match TRBD1. The V and J ends lost 4 bases and 0 bases, in that order; junction bases with no gene match: 12. CDR1 is SGHKS and CDR2 is YYEKEE in the germline V gene (reference sequence). This CDR3 is 17 amino acids long. The CDR3 region is CASSQYPGQTYQETQYF. The CDR3 nucleotides read TGTGCCAGCAGCCAATATCCGGGACAGACGTACCAAGAGACCCAGTACTTC.

The CDR3 bases are TGTGCCAGTAGTATAACAGGGTCCTCTTCCTATGGCTACACCTTC. Protein sequence: CASSITGSSSYGYTF. The chain carries TRBV19 and TRBJ1-2; D might be TRBD1 (6 bases). The CDR3 is 15 amino acids. CDR1 and CDR2 from the germline V gene are LNHDA and SQIVND (reference sequence). The germline V and J ends were trimmed by 2 bases and 4 bases, with 14 bases remaining between them.

The chain carries TRBV5-1 and TRBJ1-2; 7 bases agree with TRBD1. Trimming cost V 4 bases and J 4 bases; bases outside gene matches: 10. Germline CDR1 and CDR2: SGHRS and YFSETQ. This CDR3 has 15 amino acids. CDR3 nucleotide sequence: TGCGCCAGCAGCGCACGGGACAGATTAAGCTATGGCTACACCTTC. Translating it yields CASSARDRLSYGYTF.

The chain joins TRBV11-2 to TRBJ2-5; 7 bases line up with TRBD2. Germline CDR1 is SGHAT and CDR2 is FQNNGV. The CDR3 has 14 residues. V was pared by 5 bases and J by 4 bases, with 7 bases of the junction left unmatched. The CDR3 region has the DNA TGTGCCAGCAGCCCACCGGGACTAAGAGAGACCCAGTACTTC. Its translation: CASSPPGLRETQYF.

The rearrangement uses TRBV9 and TRBJ2-7, with TRBD1 matching over 9 bases. The V gene's germline CDR1 is SGDLS and CDR2 YYNGEE. After removal of 4 bases from V and 5 bases from J, the junction contained 7 bases not matched to a gene. The CDR3 covers 14 residues. The CDR3 bases are TGTGCCAGCAGCCAGCGGGACAGGGAGGACGAGCAGTACTTC. Protein product: CASSQRDREDEQYF.

The chain combines TRBV7-7 with TRBJ2-2; D unresolved. The CDR3 contains 12 residues. Germline V gene sequence: CDR1 SSHAT, CDR2 FNYEAQ (reference sequence). Here the CDR3 reads CAIHPAAGELFF. In DNA form, the CDR3 reads TGTGCTATACACCCGGCGGCCGGGGAGCTGTTTTTT.

The chain is built from TRBV4-1 and TRBJ2-1; TRBD2 matches at 8 bases. The CDR3 is made up of 15 amino acids. Per germline, CDR1 MGHRA and CDR2 YSYEKL. The junction had 8 bases not matched to a gene; V was cut back by 6 bases and J by 4 bases. The CDR3 DNA reads as TGCGCCAGCAGTAACCCTAGCGGGTCATACAATGAGCAGTTCTTC. Translating it yields CASSNPSGSYNEQFF.

The chain uses TRBV19 and TRBJ1-1; TRBD1 matches 8 bases. J gave up 10 bases and V 6 bases, and 7 bases lay outside the gene matches. Germline lookup yields CDR1 LNHDA and CDR2 SQIVND (reference sequence). This CDR3 has 12 residues. Here the CDR3 reads CASSQDRVRAFF. The CDR3 region has the DNA TGTGCCAGTAGCCAGGACAGGGTAAGAGCTTTCTTT.

The V call is TRBV19, the J call TRBJ2-1; 10 nucleotides match TRBD2. The CDR3 runs 18 residues. Unmatched junction bases numbered 14, after V lost 5 bases and J lost 4 bases. The germline CDR1 and CDR2 sequences are LNHDA and SQIVND (reference sequence). Here the CDR3 reads CASSAPFGGSGGYNEQFF. The CDR3 nucleotides read TGTGCCAGTAGTGCGCCATTCGGGGGTAGCGGGGGGTACAATGAGCAGTTCTTC.

The chain joins TRBV7-2 to TRBJ2-3; 12 nucleotides align to TRBD2. The CDR3 consists of 15 residues. The J segment lost 6 bases and the V segment lost 5 bases, leaving 6 bases of the junction unmatched. CDR1 and CDR2 (germline): SGHTA, FQGNSA. DNA of the CDR3: TGTGCCAGCAGCACCACCGGGACTAGCGGGGATACGCAGTATTTT. It codes for CASSTTGTSGDTQYF.

The chain recombines TRBV5-5 with TRBJ2-1; 8 bases align to TRBD2. V shed 2 bases and J 1 base; nucleotides not matched to a gene: 8. The CDR3 length is 17 residues. Germline V CDR1 and CDR2: SGHKS, YYEKEE (reference sequence). The CDR3: CASSFPRGGRSYNEQFF. The CDR3 DNA follows: TGTGCCAGCAGCTTTCCTCGGGGGGGTAGGTCCTACAATGAGCAGTTCTTC.

The CDR3 loop reads CASSLLPGTPTYNEQFF. For the CDR3, the DNA is TGTGCCAGCAGCCTATTACCCGGGACACCGACCTACAATGAGCAGTTCTTC. The rearrangement joins TRBV3-1 (or the pseudogene TRBV3-2) to TRBJ2-1; a possible D gene is TRBD1 (6 bases). Trimming took 4 bases from V and 2 from J, leaving 18 bases between them. This CDR3 region has 17 residues. Germline V gives CDR1 LGHDT, CDR2 YNNKEL (reference sequence).

This chain's CDR3 is CASSTPTGLYEQYF. Here the CDR3 DNA reads TGTGCCAGCTCCACCCCGACAGGGTTGTACGAGCAGTACTTC. The chain combines TRBV7-9 with TRBJ2-7, with 7 nucleotides matching TRBD1. Germline lookup yields CDR1 SEHNR and CDR2 FQNEAQ (reference sequence). CDR3 length equals 14 residues. The V and J ends lost 8 bases and 4 bases, in that order; junction bases with no gene match: 11.

The genes are TRBV6-6 and TRBJ1-2; possible D gene TRBD1, 6 bases. The V end was cut by 4 bases, the J end by 5 bases, with 14 bases between. The CDR3 loop spans 14 amino acids. The germline gives CDR1 MNHNY, CDR2 SVGAGI (reference sequence). This chain's CDR3 is CASSLSTGYYGYTF. The CDR3 bases are TGTGCCAGCAGTTTATCGACAGGCTATTATGGCTACACCTTC.

This clone was seen more than once but under ten times. Other DNA sequences in the sample encode the same CDR3. The chain couples TRBV7-6 to TRBJ2-1, with 11 bases fitting TRBD2. This CDR3 contains 15 residues. The germline V gene encodes CDR1 SGHVS and CDR2 FNYEAQ. The trim removed 4 bases at V and 3 bases at J, leaving 2 bases unmatched. The CDR3 spells CASSSTSGGYNEQFF. As DNA, the CDR3 is TGTGCCAGCAGCTCCACTAGCGGGGGCTACAATGAGCAGTTCTTC.

This clone was seen just once. This sequence joins TRBV30 and TRBJ2-7; the D is unclear. The germline V and J ends were trimmed by 0 bases and 4 bases, with 4 bases remaining between them. Germline values: CDR1 GTSNPN, CDR2 SVGIG (reference sequence). The CDR3 loop spans 11 amino acids. In DNA, the CDR3 is TGTGCCTGGAGTGTCGGGTACGAGCAGTACTTC. Its translation is CAWSVGYEQYF. The variable domain in full, with the rest retrieved from reference TRBV30 and TRBJ2-7, is SQTIHQWPATLVQPVGSPLSLECTVEGTSNPNLYWYRQAAGRGLQLLFYSVGIGQISSEVPQNLSASRPQDRQFILSSKKLLLSDSGFYLCAWSVGYEQYFGPGTRLTVT.

This sequence joins TRBV11-1 and TRBJ1-6, with 8 positions matching TRBD1. This CDR3 region has 16 residues. V shed 2 bases, J shed 6 bases, and the junction held 6 bases outside the gene matches. Per germline, CDR1 SGHAT and CDR2 FQDESV (reference sequence). The CDR3 spells CASSLRGTGSNSPLHF. The CDR3, as DNA: TGTGCCAGCAGCTTAAGGGGGACAGGATCTAATTCACCCCTCCACTTT.

The chain has TRBV19 and TRBJ2-2; no clear D. Trimming cost V 0 bases and J 6 bases, with 14 bases left between them. The germline CDR1 and CDR2 sequences are LNHDA and SQIVND (reference sequence). The length of the CDR3 is 16 residues. The CDR3 nucleotides are TGTGCCAGTAGTATAGATTTGGCCCAAGAGGCCGGGGAGCTGTTTTTT. This codes for CASSIDLAQEAGELFF.

The CDR3 is CASSQVQNYGYTF. In DNA, the CDR3 is TGTGCCAGCAGCCAAGTACAGAACTATGGCTACACCTTC. The chain couples TRBV14 to TRBJ1-2; D remains unclear. Deletions cut 1 base from V and 2 bases from J, with 5 bases between. CDR1 SGHDN and CDR2 FVKESK come from the germline V gene. CDR3 size: 13 residues. Drawing the rest from reference TRBV14 and TRBJ1-2, the complete variable domain is EAGVTQFPSHSVIEKGQTVTLRCDPISGHDNLYWYRRVMGKEIKFLLHFVKESKQDESGMPNNRFLAERTGGTYSTLKVQPAELEDSGVYFCASSQVQNYGYTFGSGTRLTVV.

The chain links TRBV7-8 to TRBJ1-5; a weak D match, TRBD1 (5 bases). This CDR3 region has 14 residues. The germline V and J ends were trimmed by 1 base and 4 bases, with 8 bases remaining between them. Germline lookup yields CDR1 SGHVS and CDR2 FQNEAQ. CDR3 nucleotides: TGTGCCAGCAGCTTAGGGGCAGGGAATCAGCCCCAGCATTTT. Encoded protein: CASSLGAGNQPQHF.

This rearrangement joins TRBV10-3 to TRBJ2-5, with 8 bases that match TRBD1. The CDR3 has 13 amino acids. V trimming: 7 bases; J trimming: 4 bases; junction bases outside the gene matches: 5. From germline, CDR1 is ENHRY and CDR2 SYGVKD. The CDR3, as DNA: TGTGCCATCAAGGACAGGGATTTAGAGACCCAGTACTTC. It is translated as CAIKDRDLETQYF.

V and J are TRBV4-2 and TRBJ2-7, with 9 bases fitting TRBD1. The germline V gene encodes CDR1 LGHNA and CDR2 YNFKEQ. The CDR3 has 15 residues. Germline trimming cut 2 bases from V and 4 bases from J; bases unmatched to any gene: 6. The CDR3 loop reads CASSQSGTGQYEQYF. The CDR3 DNA sequence: TGTGCCAGCAGCCAAAGCGGGACAGGGCAATACGAGCAGTACTTC.

A single count supports this clone. V and J are TRBV24-1 and TRBJ2-5; maybe TRBD1 (6 bases). The CDR3 has 15 residues. Trimming removed 0 bases at V and 7 bases at J, with 14 bases between. Germline CDR1 and CDR2: KGHDR and SFDVKD. The CDR3 protein is CATSDLVQGRVTQYF. The CDR3 DNA reads as TGTGCCACCAGTGATTTGGTACAGGGTCGGGTGACCCAGTACTTC.

This chain links TRBV5-1 with TRBJ1-3, with a weak D call TRBD1 (6 bases). CDR1 is SGHRS and CDR2 is YFSETQ in the germline V gene. The CDR3 sequence is 16 residues long. The V and J ends lost 0 bases and 0 bases respectively, with 10 bases between them. The CDR3 DNA reads TGCGCCAGCAGCTTGGCAGGGACAAACTCTGGAAACACCATATATTTT. Protein sequence: CASSLAGTNSGNTIYF.